The 22 T cell receptor beta chains in this list originate from one sample, sequenced in a study of cytomegalovirus exposure and HLA in healthy donors. Both 60 Vbeta primers and 13 Jbeta primers went into the PCR. The assay was immunoSEQ multiplex PCR, and TCRdb's table has in-frame clones only and misses some. The sample yields roughly 99,000 clones, less than 85% seen once. Sequencing was performed on PBMCs. Receptor source: a woman between 35 and 50 years old in good health and CMV-seropositive.

The J gene is TRBJ1-1, the V gene TRBV10-2; 8 nucleotides line up with TRBD1. CDR3 size: 13 residues. V lost 8 bases, J lost 5 bases, and 7 bases stayed unmatched. Germline loops: CDR1 WSHSY, CDR2 SAAADI. The CDR3 sequence is CASGGQGRTEAFF. The DNA of the CDR3 is TGCGCCAGCGGTGGACAGGGACGGACTGAAGCTTTCTTT.

The chain recombines TRBV27 with TRBJ2-5; D is possibly TRBD1 (6 bases). The germline CDR1 and CDR2 sequences are MNHEY and SMNVEV (reference sequence). The ends were cut back, 0 bases at V and 5 bases at J, with 13 bases in the middle. The CDR3 totals 15 residues. CDR3 in DNA: TGTGCCAGCAGTTTATCGACAGGAAACGTCGAGACCCAGTACTTC. Amino acid sequence: CASSLSTGNVETQYF.

V gene TRBV28 combines with J gene TRBJ1-2, with TRBD1 matching 7 bases. The CDR3 is 14 residues long. Unmatched junction bases numbered 2, after V lost 1 base and J lost 3 bases. Germline V lookup: CDR1 MDHEN, CDR2 SYDVKM. The CDR3 region is CASSLSGQDYGYTF. CDR3 DNA: TGTGCCAGCAGTTTATCCGGACAGGACTATGGCTACACCTTC.

The rearrangement links TRBV7-2 to TRBJ2-3, with 8 nucleotides matching TRBD2. The CDR3 sequence is 13 residues long. The junction had 4 bases not matched to a gene; V was cut back by 8 bases and J by 3 bases. Looked up from germline, CDR1 is SGHTA and CDR2 is FQGNSA. The CDR3 coding sequence is TGTGCCAGCGGCGGGGGGCGAACAGATACGCAGTATTTT. Translated: CASGGGRTDTQYF.

The gene calls are TRBV7-3 and TRBJ2-3; TRBD2 aligns across 11 bases. Trimming at V came to 3 bases and at J to 5 bases, leaving 4 bases not matched to a gene. CDR1 SGHTA and CDR2 FQGTGA come from the germline V gene. The CDR3 is made up of 15 amino acids. This chain's CDR3 is CASSFSGGAKDTQYF. The CDR3 DNA is TGTGCCAGCAGCTTTAGCGGGGGGGCCAAAGATACGCAGTATTTT.

The chain is built from TRBV7-2 and TRBJ1-2; 7 nucleotides align to TRBD1. CDR1 and CDR2 from the germline V gene are SGHTA and FQGNSA. The ends lost 3 bases at V and 3 bases at J; junction bases unmatched: 1. The CDR3 has 13 residues. DNA for the CDR3: TGTGCCAGCAGCTTTCAGGGGGACTATGGCTACACCTTC. This translates into CASSFQGDYGYTF.

This chain links TRBV27 with TRBJ2-7; D remains ambiguous. Germline V gives CDR1 MNHEY, CDR2 SMNVEV (reference sequence). Trimming took 2 bases from V and 3 from J, leaving 11 bases between them. The CDR3 covers 14 residues. The CDR3 coding sequence is TGTGCCAGCAGTTTACGGTCAGGTAACTACGAGCAGTACTTC. Protein product: CASSLRSGNYEQYF.

This chain connects TRBV5-1 to TRBJ1-4; TRBD1 might be the D (5 bases). Germline CDR1 SGHRS, CDR2 YFSETQ. The CDR3 sequence is 16 residues long. V shed 0 bases and J shed 5 bases, with 14 bases lying between them. CDR3: CASSLGLRVENEKLFF. CDR3 coding DNA: TGCGCCAGCAGCTTGGGTCTCAGGGTAGAAAATGAAAAACTGTTTTTT.

The rearrangement joins TRBV19 to TRBJ2-1; a weak D match, TRBD2 (5 bases). Trimming took off 3 bases at V and 8 bases at J, with 17 bases between the two ends. The germline V gene has CDR1 LNHDA and CDR2 SQIVND (reference sequence). The CDR3 is made up of 15 amino acids. CDR3 in amino acids: CASSMSGLGRDEQFF. The CDR3 coding sequence is TGTGCCAGTAGTATGTCGGGCCTCGGGCGGGATGAGCAGTTCTTC.

The CDR3 sequence: CASRNRDYGYTF. For the CDR3, the DNA is TGTGCCAGTAGGAACAGGGACTATGGCTACACCTTC. The chain carries TRBV19 and TRBJ1-2, with TRBD1 as a possible D gene (6 bases). The V gene's germline CDR1 is LNHDA and CDR2 SQIVND (reference sequence). V gave up 6 bases and J gave up 3 bases, with 8 bases separating them. The CDR3 covers 12 residues.

This clone occurred a few times. The rearrangement uses TRBV9 and TRBJ2-1; TRBD1 matches at 9 bases. The CDR3 spans 15 residues. The V gene end was trimmed by 3 bases and the J gene end by 2 bases; junction bases not matched to a gene: 3. Germline CDR1 and CDR2: SGDLS and YYNGEE. The CDR3 region has the DNA TGTGCCAGCAGCGCGGGACAGGGACCCTACAATGAGCAGTTCTTC. Encoded protein: CASSAGQGPYNEQFF.

The chain joins TRBV29-1 to TRBJ2-5; possibly TRBD2 for D (7 bases). The CDR3 loop spans 14 amino acids. Germline loops: CDR1 SQVTM, CDR2 ANQGSEA. V shed 7 bases and J shed 4 bases, with 19 bases lying between them. For the CDR3, the DNA is TGCAGCGGTGGGGGCAGTGCTAGCGGAGAGACCCAGTACTTC. Encoded protein: CSGGGSASGETQYF.

This chain joins TRBV4-3 and TRBJ1-5; D is unclear. The CDR3 runs 15 residues. Trimming pared 4 bases from V and 9 bases from J, leaving 19 bases between. Looked up from germline, CDR1 is LGHNA and CDR2 is YSLEER. CDR3 region: CASSRDKEIFSPQHF. The CDR3 coding sequence is TGCGCCAGCAGCCGAGATAAGGAGATCTTCTCGCCCCAGCATTTT.

This clone was detected only a few times. The chain uses TRBV9 and TRBJ1-1; D remains unclear. V lost 3 bases to trimming and J lost 4 bases, with 10 bases between them. The length of the CDR3 is 13 residues. Germline values: CDR1 SGDLS, CDR2 YYNGEE. CDR3 sequence: CASSEEGGTEAFF. The CDR3 nucleotides are TGTGCCAGCAGCGAGGAGGGAGGCACTGAAGCTTTCTTT.

V and J are TRBV6-5 and TRBJ2-5; D is unresolved. CDR3 length: 15 residues. Trimming cost V 0 bases and J 5 bases, with 13 bases left between them. From germline, CDR1 is MNHEY and CDR2 SVGAGI. The CDR3 spells CASSYSNPVPETQYF. In DNA, the CDR3 is TGTGCCAGCAGTTACTCGAATCCAGTGCCGGAGACCCAGTACTTC.

The chain uses TRBV2 and TRBJ1-5; a possible D gene is TRBD1 (5 bases). Germline assignment: CDR1 SNHLY and CDR2 FYNNEI. The CDR3 runs 14 residues. V shed 6 bases and J shed 3 bases, with 12 bases lying between them. CDR3 DNA: TGTGCCAGCAGAATGACAGTGACCAATCAGCCCCAGCATTTT. Its translation: CASRMTVTNQPQHF.

This clone was counted a single time. This chain links TRBV13 with TRBJ1-1, with 7 nucleotides matching TRBD1. Losses at the gene ends were 3 bases for V and 8 bases for J; bases not matched to a gene: 3. Germline assignment: CDR1 PRHDT and CDR2 FYEKMQ (reference sequence). This CDR3 has 12 residues. The CDR3 region is CASSFRGREAFF. CDR3 sequence (DNA): TGTGCCAGCAGCTTCAGGGGGAGGGAAGCTTTCTTT.

In this sample, this clone turned up a few times. The chain combines TRBV2 with TRBJ1-1; the match to TRBD1 covers 10 bases. The ends lost 2 bases at V and 6 bases at J; junction bases unmatched: 3. Germline values: CDR1 SNHLY, CDR2 FYNNEI. This CDR3 region has 14 residues. This CDR3 reads CASSEMGTGAEAFF. In DNA, the CDR3 is TGTGCCAGCAGTGAAATGGGGACAGGGGCTGAAGCTTTCTTT.

The gene calls are TRBV7-8 and TRBJ1-2, with 7 bases that match TRBD1. Trimming at V came to 2 bases and at J to 6 bases, leaving 0 bases not matched to a gene. The CDR3 totals 12 residues. Germline assignment: CDR1 SGHVS and CDR2 FQNEAQ. CDR3 sequence reads: CASSLQGDGYTF. The CDR3, as DNA: TGTGCCAGCAGCTTACAGGGGGATGGCTACACCTTC.

This chain connects TRBV9 to TRBJ2-1; TRBD2 agrees at 8 bases. This CDR3 contains 19 residues. From germline, CDR1 is SGDLS and CDR2 YYNGEE. The V and J ends lost 0 bases and 0 bases, in that order; junction bases with no gene match: 11. The DNA for the CDR3 is TGTGCCAGCAGCGTAGAAGGGGGTAGCGGGGTTAGCTCCTACAATGAGCAGTTCTTC. This translates into CASSVEGGSGVSSYNEQFF. The whole variable domain, remainder taken from reference TRBV9 and TRBJ2-1, is DSGVTQTPKHLITATGQRVTLRCSPRSGDLSVYWYQQSLDQGLQFLIQYYNGEERAKGNILERFSAQQFPDLHSELNLSSLELGDSALYFCASSVEGGSGVSSYNEQFFGPGTRLTVL.

In its sample, this clone ranks as medium-sized. The V call is TRBV6-1, the J call TRBJ1-4; no definite D call. Trimming shortened V by 4 bases and J by 4 bases, and 16 bases separated the two germline ends. This CDR3 comprises 16 residues. Germline-derived CDR1 and CDR2 are MNHNS and SASEGT. The CDR3 sequence is CASSATIEPSNEKLFF. CDR3 nucleotides: TGTGCCAGCAGTGCTACTATAGAACCGAGTAATGAAAAACTGTTTTTT.

Points on this clone: The junction departs from the called germline gene at one end, perhaps through a read error. This chain uses TRBV30 with TRBJ2-3; 10 bases line up with TRBD1. The germline gives CDR1 GTSNPN, CDR2 SVGIG (reference sequence). This CDR3 has 11 amino acids. The CDR3 is CAWSVGDRGHF. DNA of the CDR3: TGTGCCTGGAGTGTCGGTGACAGGGGGCATTTT.